These 18 T cell receptor beta chains were sequenced from one sample in a study of T cells in women clearing cervical HPV infection. The protocol was immunoSEQ multiplex PCR, while the TCRdb copy is restricted to in-frame clones and leaves out a portion. The listing contains 45,000 to 55,000 clones. The sequencing input was blood buffy coat. The receptors were sampled from a woman between 18 and 70 years old with a cervical HPV16 infection that either progressed to CIN3+ or cleared (not recorded which).

Concerning this clone: The missing CDR3 end, 3 residues past where the read stops, is filled in from the germline J gene. The rearrangement links TRBV6-1 to TRBJ2-3, with D uncertain. V lost 2 bases and J lost 2, with 11 bases in between. This CDR3 is 15 amino acids long. CDR1 is MNHNS and CDR2 is SASEGT in the germline V gene. CDR3: CASSESATPTDTQYF. The sequenced CDR3 bases are TGTGCCAGCAGTGAAAGCGCCACCCCCACAGATACG.

Concerning this clone: The read halts 3 residues ahead of the CDR3 end, with the missing end drawn from the germline J gene. This rearrangement joins TRBV7-8 to TRBJ2-3, with a possible D match to TRBD1 (6 bases). V gave up 3 bases and J gave up 0 bases, with 7 bases separating them. This CDR3 is built from 14 residues. In germline, CDR1 is SGHVS, CDR2 FQNEAQ. CDR3 region: CASSFDRSTDTQYF. The DNA read from the CDR3 is TGTGCCAGCAGCTTTGACAGGAGCACAGATACG.

About this clone itself: Read sequence stops 3 residues before the CDR3 end, and the germline J gene provides the missing end. This chain connects TRBV5-1 to TRBJ2-5; D may be TRBD1 (5 bases). Per germline, CDR1 SGHRS and CDR2 YFSETQ. Trimming took off 3 bases at V and 1 base at J, with 10 bases between the two ends. The CDR3 is made up of 14 amino acids. CDR3 sequence: CASSSNTGQETQYF. The CDR3 DNA, read in part, is TGCGCCAGCAGCTCCAACACAGGCCAAGAGACC.

As regards this clone: The sequenced fragment ends 3 residues before the CDR3 boundary, so the rest is inferred from the germline J gene. The chain combines TRBV6-2 or TRBV6-3 with TRBJ2-1; TRBD2 matches at 9 bases. V trimming: 6 bases; J trimming: 7 bases; junction bases outside the gene matches: 10. This CDR3 contains 15 residues. Per germline, CDR1 MNHEY and CDR2 SVGEGT. The part of the CDR3 DNA that was read is TGTGCCAGCAGCACTAGCGGGTTACTTAGGAATGAG. Protein product: CASSTSGLLRNE. The whole CDR3 sequence reads CASSTSGLLRNEQFF.

As to this clone: The read terminates 3 residues before the CDR3 end, so the remaining end is supplied by the germline J gene. The chain carries TRBV19 and TRBJ2-3, with D perhaps TRBD1 (6 bases). Germline V gives CDR1 LNHDA, CDR2 SQIVND (reference sequence). V dropped 1 base and J dropped 4 bases, with 12 bases sitting between them. The CDR3 runs to 15 residues. CDR3 bases read: TGTGCCAGTAGTATAGGGCAGGGGAACGCAGATACG. Its protein product is CASSIGQGNADT. The full-length CDR3 reads as CASSIGQGNADTQYF.

A word on this clone: Read sequence stops 3 residues before the CDR3 end, and the germline J gene provides the missing end. The chain couples TRBV24-1 to TRBJ2-7, with a tentative D call TRBD1 (5 bases). The CDR3 runs 15 residues. In germline, CDR1 is KGHDR, CDR2 SFDVKD. The ends were cut back, 0 bases at V and 6 bases at J, with 14 bases in the middle. The CDR3 DNA, read in part, is TGTGCCACCAGTGATTTGCCCGCAGGGATGGGCGAG. It is translated as CATSDLPAGMGE. The entire CDR3 sequence reads CATSDLPAGMGEQYF.

As to this clone: The CDR3 extends 3 residues past the end of the read, so its final part is completed from the germline J gene. The chain uses TRBV4-2 and TRBJ2-6, with 8 bases fitting TRBD1. The J segment lost 2 bases and the V segment lost 2 bases, leaving 5 bases of the junction unmatched. This CDR3 contains 17 residues. The V gene's germline CDR1 is LGHNA and CDR2 YNFKEQ. CDR3 protein: CASSQSQGAPGANVLTF. CDR3 DNA (partial): TGTGCCAGCAGCCAATCGCAGGGGGCCCCTGGGGCCAACGTC.

Points on this clone: The DNA ends 3 residues before the CDR3 does, and the rest of the CDR3 is filled in from the germline J gene. The chain uses TRBV5-4 and TRBJ2-5; D is possibly TRBD1 (5 bases). Germline CDR1 SGHNT, CDR2 YYREEE (reference sequence). V was trimmed by 7 bases and J by 2 bases, leaving 9 bases between them. This CDR3 is built from 12 residues. The CDR3 loop reads CASGAPQETQYF. CDR3 bases read: TGTGCCAGCGGGGCACCACAAGAGACC.

Concerning this clone itself: The read terminates 3 residues before the CDR3 end, so the remaining end is supplied by the germline J gene. The chain links TRBV29-1 to TRBJ1-2; 8 bases are a match to TRBD1. V gave up 4 bases and J gave up 4 bases; unmatched junction bases: 5. Germline CDR1 is SQVTM and CDR2 is ANQGSEA. The CDR3 covers 13 residues. CDR3 protein: CSVVGTGAYGYTF. The sequenced CDR3 bases are TGCAGCGTTGTGGGGACAGGAGCCTATGGC.

About this clone: The sequenced fragment ends 3 residues before the CDR3 boundary, so the rest is inferred from the germline J gene. V is TRBV2 and J is TRBJ2-2; D may be TRBD2 (5 bases). V lost 7 bases, J lost 1 base, and 13 bases lay in between. This CDR3 comprises 15 residues. CDR1 and CDR2 from the germline V gene are SNHLY and FYNNEI. The CDR3 spells CASTAHRGNTGELFF. CDR3 DNA (partial): TGTGCCAGCACCGCCCATCGGGGGAACACCGGGGAG.

CDR3 residues: CASSLDRPYGYTF. CDR3 bases read: TGTGCCAGCAGCTTGGACAGGCCCTATGGC. V gene TRBV13 combines with J gene TRBJ1-2; 7 nucleotides line up with TRBD1. The sequence runs out 3 residues before the end of the CDR3; the remainder is reconstructed from the germline J gene. The CDR3 contains 13 residues. V shed 3 bases, J shed 4 bases, and the junction held 2 bases outside the gene matches. Germline loops: CDR1 PRHDT, CDR2 FYEKMQ (reference sequence).

The sequenced part of the CDR3 DNA is TGTGCCAGCAGTTTCGACAGGGGGCCTGGC. Translation: CASSFDRGPG. The whole CDR3 sequence is CASSFDRGPGYTF. The chain is built from TRBV28 and TRBJ1-2; 10 nucleotides align to TRBD1. The DNA ends 3 residues before the CDR3 does, and the rest of the CDR3 is filled in from the germline J gene. The CDR3 sequence is 13 residues long. Trimming removed 3 bases from V and 7 bases from J; junction bases left unmatched: 2. Germline CDR1 is MDHEN and CDR2 is SYDVKM.

Points on this clone: Read data end 3 residues before the CDR3 end; the end is taken from the germline J gene. The chain employs TRBV20-1 and TRBJ2-7; D may be TRBD1 (7 bases). V gave up 6 bases and J gave up 3 bases, with 21 bases separating them. This CDR3 is 15 amino acids long. CDR1 is DFQATT, CDR2 SNEGSKA, per germline (reference sequence). The part of the CDR3 DNA that was read is TGCAGTGCCCCGGGGGCAAACAGGGGTCGCTACGAG. It codes for CSAPGANRGRYE. The whole CDR3 protein reads CSAPGANRGRYEQYF.

Concerning this clone itself: The CDR3 extends 3 residues past the end of the read, so its final part is completed from the germline J gene. This sequence joins TRBV12-3 or TRBV12-4 and TRBJ1-2; D perhaps matches TRBD1 (6 bases). The V end lost 4 bases, the J end lost 4 bases, and 16 bases lay between the germline ends. The length of the CDR3 is 15 residues. The part of the CDR3 DNA that was read is TGTGCCAGCAGTTCTCCGACAGGACTTAGCTATGGC. The encoded protein is CASSSPTGLSYG. The CDR3 in its entirety is CASSSPTGLSYGYTF.

Comments on this clone: The CDR3 end falls 3 residues outside the read, so it is completed with the germline J gene. The J gene is TRBJ2-5, the V gene TRBV19; 7 bases fit TRBD2. This CDR3 is built from 15 residues. Germline CDR1 is LNHDA and CDR2 is SQIVND (reference sequence). Losses at the gene ends were 5 bases for V and 2 bases for J; bases not matched to a gene: 8. The sequenced part of the CDR3 DNA is TGTGCCAGTAGTCCCCAGCGGGGACGGCAAGAGACC. Translation: CASSPQRGRQET. The entire CDR3 is CASSPQRGRQETQYF.

About this clone: The CDR3 end lies 3 residues beyond the end of the read and is filled in from the germline J gene. J is TRBJ1-1 and V is TRBV19; the match to TRBD1 covers 8 bases. V gave up 2 bases and J gave up 5 bases; unmatched junction bases: 10. The CDR3 length is 16 residues. CDR1 is LNHDA and CDR2 is SQIVND in the germline V gene (reference sequence). The part of the CDR3 DNA that was read is TGTGCCAGTAGTATACCTACCTCAGGGGGCGGAACTGAA. This sequence encodes CASSIPTSGGGTE. The CDR3, in full, reads CASSIPTSGGGTEAFF.

Worth noting for this clone: The read ends 3 residues early relative to the CDR3; the germline J gene fills the gap. The chain employs TRBV5-4 and TRBJ2-2; TRBD2 is a possible D gene (5 bases). Trimming took off 3 bases at V and 0 bases at J, with 9 bases between the two ends. The CDR3 extends over 15 amino acids. Germline CDR1 and CDR2: SGHNT and YYREEE (reference sequence). The sequenced CDR3 bases are TGTGCCAGCAGCTCGGCGGGTCCGAACACCGGGGAG. Its translation: CASSSAGPNTGE. The CDR3 in full is CASSSAGPNTGELFF.

On this clone: The read stops 3 residues short of the end of the CDR3; the missing end is completed from the germline J gene. The V call is TRBV19, the J call TRBJ2-7; TRBD1 aligns across 8 bases. The CDR3 is 13 residues long. The germline gives CDR1 LNHDA, CDR2 SQIVND (reference sequence). Losses at the gene ends were 5 bases for V and 2 bases for J; bases not matched to a gene: 2. CDR3 DNA (partial): TGTGCCAGTAGTCTACAGGGGGCCTACGAG. Translating gives CASSLQGAYE. The CDR3, in full, reads CASSLQGAYEQYF.